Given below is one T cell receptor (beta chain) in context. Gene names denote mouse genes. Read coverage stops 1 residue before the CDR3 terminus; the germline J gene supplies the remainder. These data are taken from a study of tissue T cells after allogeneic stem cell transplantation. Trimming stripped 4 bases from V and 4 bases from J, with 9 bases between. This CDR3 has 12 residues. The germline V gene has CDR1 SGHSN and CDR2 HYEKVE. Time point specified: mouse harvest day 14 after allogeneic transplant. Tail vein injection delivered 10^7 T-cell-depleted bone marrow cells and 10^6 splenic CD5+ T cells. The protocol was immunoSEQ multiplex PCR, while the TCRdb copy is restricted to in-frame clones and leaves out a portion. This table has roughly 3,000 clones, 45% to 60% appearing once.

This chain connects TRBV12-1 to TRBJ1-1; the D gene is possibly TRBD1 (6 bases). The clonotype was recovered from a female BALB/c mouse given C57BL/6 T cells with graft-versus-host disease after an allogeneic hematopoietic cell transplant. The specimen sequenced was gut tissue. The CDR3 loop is CASSLQGTEVFF. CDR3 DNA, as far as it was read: TGTGCCAGCTCCCTACAGGGCACAGAAGTCTTC. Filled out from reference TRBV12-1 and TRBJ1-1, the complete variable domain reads DSGVVQSPRHIIKEKGGRSVLTCIPISGHSNVVWYQQTLGKELKFLIQHYEKVERDKGFLPSRFSVQQFDDYHSEMNMSALELEDSAMYFCASSLQGTEVFFGKGTRLTVV.